This T cell receptor (beta chain) was documented in a study of cytomegalovirus exposure and HLA in healthy donors. CDR1 is MDHEN and CDR2 is SYDVKM in the germline V gene. CDR3 length: 16 residues. Trimming removed 5 bases at V and 0 bases at J, with 14 bases between. Study-wide findings and caveats: Most TCR sequences were uncommon, yet certain public TCRs appeared in many donors.

Generated by immunoSEQ multiplex PCR, the TCRdb table keeps only in-frame clones and is missing some. Here the sample spans 250,000 to 400,000 clones, roughly 86% being singletons. For this clone: Its antigen remains unidentified.

V is TRBV28 and J is TRBJ1-5; a possible D gene is TRBD1 (6 bases). The sequencing input was PBMCs. This sequence originates from a man aged 30 to 45 in good health and CMV-seronegative. The CDR3 reads CASSAGTTGSNQPQHF. CDR3 sequence (DNA): TGTGCCAGCAGTGCCGGGACAACTGGTAGCAATCAGCCCCAGCATTTT.